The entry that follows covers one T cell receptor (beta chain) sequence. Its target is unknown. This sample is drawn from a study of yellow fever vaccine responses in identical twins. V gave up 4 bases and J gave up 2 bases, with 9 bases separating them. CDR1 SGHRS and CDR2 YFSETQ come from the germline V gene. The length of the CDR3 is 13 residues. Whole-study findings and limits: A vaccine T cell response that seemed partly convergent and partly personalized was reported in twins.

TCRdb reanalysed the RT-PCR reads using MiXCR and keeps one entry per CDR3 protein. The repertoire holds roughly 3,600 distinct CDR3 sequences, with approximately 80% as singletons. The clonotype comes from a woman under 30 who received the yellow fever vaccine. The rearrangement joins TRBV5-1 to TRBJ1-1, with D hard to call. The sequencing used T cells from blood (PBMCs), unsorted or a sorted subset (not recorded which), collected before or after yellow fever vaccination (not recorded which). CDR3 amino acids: CASSAGPNTEAFF. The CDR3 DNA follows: TGCGCCAGCAGCGCCGGGCCCAACACTGAAGCTTTCTTT.